This is a list of T cell receptor beta chains from one sample in a study of chemoradiotherapy in HPV16-positive cancers. Some clones are missing from TCRdb's copy, which holds only in-frame ones; the method was immunoSEQ multiplex PCR. Among under 85,000 clones listed, roughly 90% were seen once. The sequences come from blood, collected from a patient who underwent chemoradiotherapy. All receptors come from a human donor with HPV-associated anogenital cancer. CDR3s include the opening cysteine and the closing phenylalanine or tryptophan. A D gene is named only where the DNA matches it firmly. For some rows the clone size is stated as once, few or many, or as a class when expanded; others skip it.

>TRBJ1-6|TRBD1|TRBV19|.
TGTGCCAGTAGTACCCTAAGACAGGGTCGGAATTCACCCCTCCACTTT
CASSTLRQGRNSPLHF
>TRBJ1-2|TRBD1|TRBV6-5|.
TGTGCCAGCAGTCGACAGGGTTCCTATGGCTACACCTTC
CASSRQGSYGYTF
>TRBJ2-5|.|TRBV5-8|.
TGTGCCAGCAGCTTAAGGGGATGGGGGGAGACCCAGTACTTC
CASSLRGWGETQYF
>TRBJ1-3|.|TRBV11-2|once
TGTGCCAGCAGCTTAGTTTCGGGGGGTTCCTCTGGAAACACCATATATTTT
CASSLVSGGSSGNTIYF
>TRBJ2-7|.|TRBV7-9|.
TGTGCCAGCAGCTTACCCCGGACGGCGAAGGACCACGAGCAGTACTTC
CASSLPRTAKDHEQYF
>TRBJ1-1|TRBD1|TRBV10-3|.
TGTGCCATCAGTGGGGACAGGGGGAACACTGAAGCTTTCTTT
CAISGDRGNTEAFF
>TRBJ2-2|TRBD2|TRBV6-5|.
TGTGCCAGCAGTTACGTAGCGGGGGGCACCGGGGAGCTGTTTTTT
CASSYVAGGTGELFF
>TRBJ2-7|.|TRBV19|.
TGTGCCAGTAGTGAGGGGATCCCCTACGAGCAGTACTTC
CASSEGIPYEQYF
>TRBJ2-3|.|TRBV4-1|.
TGCGCCAGCAGCCAAGTGGGGACTAGCACAGATACGCAGTATTTT
CASSQVGTSTDTQYF
>TRBJ2-4|.|TRBV28|.
TGTGCCAGCAGTTTTTTTGAAGGGGGTGGCAAAAACATTCAGTACTTC
CASSFFEGGGKNIQYF
>TRBJ1-2|.|TRBV6-1|.
TGTGCCAGCAGTGACTGGACAGCTAACTATGGCTACACCTTC
CASSDWTANYGYTF
>TRBJ1-1|.|TRBV6-5|once
TGTGCCAGCAGTGATCAATACACTGAAGCTTTCTTT
CASSDQYTEAFF
>TRBJ2-7|TRBD2|TRBV5-4|.
TGTGCCAGCAGCTTTAGCGGGGGTCCCTACGAGCAGTACTTC
CASSFSGGPYEQYF
>TRBJ2-7|.|TRBV5-1|.
TGCGCCAGCAGTTCCGAGACAGGTTGGGGGCCCTACGAGCAGTACTTC
CASSSETGWGPYEQYF
>TRBJ2-7|.|TRBV5-6|.
TGTGCCAGCAGCTTTACGGGGGACGAGCAGTACTTC
CASSFTGDEQYF
>TRBJ2-5|.|TRBV25-1|.
TGTGCCAGCAGTGAACCCGGGCTCGAGACCCAGTACTTC
CASSEPGLETQYF
>TRBJ2-3|.|TRBV5-1|.
TGCGCCAGCAGTACACAACCGGGGGCCCCAGATACGCAGTATTTT
CASSTQPGAPDTQYF
>TRBJ2-1|TRBD2|TRBV4-1|.
TGCGCCAGCAGCCAAGTTGATATGGGACTAGCCCACAATGAGCAGTTCTTC
CASSQVDMGLAHNEQFF
>TRBJ1-5|.|TRBV2|.
TGTGCCAGCAGAGAAGTACGAGGGAGCCAGCCCCAGCATTTT
CASREVRGSQPQHF
>TRBJ2-7|.|TRBV11-1|.
TGTGCCAGCAGCGCCGGAGGATATGCCTACGAGCAGTACTTC
CASSAGGYAYEQYF
>TRBJ2-7|TRBD2|TRBV6-5|.
TGTGCCAGCAGTCCCGGGACTAGCTCCTCCTACGAGCAGTACTTC
CASSPGTSSSYEQYF
>TRBJ2-3|TRBD1|TRBV7-9|.
TGTGCCAGCAGCTTCCCGATAGAGGGGGCCACAGATACGCAGTATTTT
CASSFPIEGATDTQYF
>TRBJ1-4|TRBD1|TRBV19|once
TGTGCCACCAATTCGGACAGGGGAAATGAAAAACTGTTTTTT
CATNSDRGNEKLFF
>TRBJ1-4|.|TRBV28|.
TGTGCCAGCAGAGAGGGGTATAATGAAAAACTGTTTTTT
CASREGYNEKLFF
>TRBJ2-7|TRBD2|TRBV5-1|.
TGCGCCAGCAGCTTCGCTTGGGAGCGGGGGACCACCTACGAGCAGTACTTC
CASSFAWERGTTYEQYF
>TRBJ2-1|.|TRBV29-1|few
TGCAGCGGGAAGGTCGGAGGCAATGAGCAGTTCTTC
CSGKVGGNEQFF
>TRBJ2-7|.|TRBV7-2|.
TGTGCCAGCAGCTTATTGGACAGTAACTACGAGCAGTACTTC
CASSLLDSNYEQYF
>TRBJ2-5|.|TRBV6-1|.
TGTGCCAGCAGTGGGGGGGACCTCCTTAGGACCCAGTACTTC
CASSGGDLLRTQYF
>TRBJ1-3|.|TRBV7-2|.
TGTGCCAGCAGCTTAGCCCAGGGGAGAAACACCATATATTTT
CASSLAQGRNTIYF
>TRBJ2-7|.|TRBV9|.
TGTGCCAGCAGCCCTCTAGGCATAGAGTCCTACGAGCAGTACTTC
CASSPLGIESYEQYF
>TRBJ2-2|TRBD1|TRBV7-9|.
TGTGCCAGCAGCCGACGGACAGGCACCGGGGAGCTGTTTTTT
CASSRRTGTGELFF
>TRBJ2-5|TRBD2|TRBV27|.
TGTGCCAGCAGTCACCCACGGGGGGGCGGAGAAGAGACCCAGTACTTC
CASSHPRGGGEETQYF
>TRBJ1-5|TRBD1|TRBV5-5|.
TGTGCCAGCAGCGGGACAGGGGTAATACCCAATCAGCCCCAGCATTTT
CASSGTGVIPNQPQHF